The 20 T cell receptor beta chains listed next were all sequenced from one sample in a study of T cell responses to AZD1222 COVID-19 vaccine. Profiled with immunoSEQ multiplex PCR; TCRdb holds only in-frame clones, not every one. The sample contains around 140,000 clones, nearly 95% of which appear only once. The specimen comprised peripheral blood, sampled on day 0 of AZD1222 vaccination. These receptors all come from an adult in good health.

The V gene is TRBV6-5, the J gene TRBJ1-6; 8 nucleotides match TRBD1. After removal of 6 bases from V and 9 bases from J, the junction contained 7 bases not matched to a gene. CDR3 length: 14 amino acids. CDR1 is MNHEY, CDR2 SVGAGI, per germline. CDR3 in amino acids: CASSQDRVISPLHF. The CDR3 nucleotides are TGTGCCAGCAGCCAGGACAGGGTTATTTCACCCCTCCACTTT.

The chain links TRBV2 to TRBJ1-1; possible D gene TRBD1, 6 bases. V was clipped by 11 bases and J by 6 bases, with 16 bases between them. There are 12 residues in the CDR3. Germline CDR1 reads SNHLY; CDR2 reads FYNNEI. CDR3 nucleotide sequence: TGTGCCGGCCGACGGGAGGGGGCTGAAGCTTTCTTT. Amino acid sequence: CAGRREGAEAFF.

This chain uses TRBV2 with TRBJ1-3; D gene uncertain. This CDR3 is 12 amino acids long. CDR1 and CDR2 (germline): SNHLY, FYNNEI. V shed 4 bases and J shed 4 bases, with 5 bases lying between them. The CDR3 nucleotides read TGTGCCAGCAGTGTCCAAGGAAACACCATATATTTT. Its translation: CASSVQGNTIYF.

The CDR3 DNA reads as TGTGCCAGCAGCGCATCGAGAGACGGACTCTCCTACGAGCAGTACTTC. The encoded protein is CASSASRDGLSYEQYF. V and J are TRBV9 and TRBJ2-7; possibly TRBD2 for D (5 bases). This CDR3 has 16 residues. Trimming stripped 3 bases from V and 0 bases from J, with 16 bases between. Germline V CDR1 and CDR2: SGDLS, YYNGEE.

The gene calls are TRBV30 and TRBJ2-6; either TRBD1 or TRBD2 may fit D (5 bases each). The germline CDR1 and CDR2 sequences are GTSNPN and SVGIG (reference sequence). The CDR3 sequence is 18 residues long. V dropped 3 bases and J dropped 0 bases, with 18 bases sitting between them. In DNA, the CDR3 is TGTGCCTGGAGCCAGACCCGGGACGGGCTCTCTGGGGCCAACGTCCTGACTTTC. Translating it yields CAWSQTRDGLSGANVLTF.

The chain carries TRBV7-2 and TRBJ2-7, with D possibly being TRBD1 (5 bases). The CDR3 totals 14 residues. Germline assignment: CDR1 SGHTA and CDR2 FQGNSA. The V end was cut by 2 bases, the J end by 2 bases, with 10 bases between. The CDR3 region has the DNA TGTGCCAGCAGCTTACTACAGGACACCTACGAGCAGTACTTC. Protein product: CASSLLQDTYEQYF.

The chain recombines TRBV6-5 with TRBJ2-7; D remains unclear. The V end lost 7 bases, the J end lost 2 bases, and 12 bases lay between the germline ends. CDR3 length: 13 amino acids. Germline CDR1 MNHEY, CDR2 SVGAGI. CDR3 nucleotides: TGTGCCAGCAAGATTGGGCCCCCCTACGAGCAGTACTTC. Residues: CASKIGPPYEQYF.

V gene TRBV5-4 combines with J gene TRBJ2-6; D remains unclear. V shed 4 bases and J shed 0 bases, with 8 bases lying between them. Germline V gene sequence: CDR1 SGHNT, CDR2 YYREEE (reference sequence). CDR3 size: 15 residues. CDR3 DNA: TGTGCCAGCAGCCTATCGAGCTCTGGGGCCAACGTCCTGACTTTC. Its translation is CASSLSSSGANVLTF. The complete variable domain, with remaining parts taken from reference TRBV5-4 and TRBJ2-6, reads ETGVTQSPTHLIKTRGQQVTLRCSSQSGHNTVSWYQQALGQGPQFIFQYYREEENGRGNFPPRFSGLQFPNYSSELNVNALELDDSALYLCASSLSSSGANVLTFGAGSRLTVL.

The J gene is TRBJ1-3, the V gene TRBV10-3, with 9 bases identical to TRBD1. The CDR3 length is 15 residues. Germline CDR1 ENHRY, CDR2 SYGVKD. Unmatched junction bases numbered 8, after V lost 7 bases and J lost 4 bases. The CDR3 DNA sequence: TGTGCCATCAAGCAGACAGGGGGGCCGGGAAACACCATATATTTT. This codes for CAIKQTGGPGNTIYF.

J is TRBJ1-2 and V is TRBV10-3; tentative D call: TRBD1 (5 bases). V was shortened by 3 bases and J by 0 bases, with 20 bases between the two germline ends. This CDR3 spans 18 amino acids. In germline, CDR1 is ENHRY, CDR2 SYGVKD. For the CDR3, the DNA is TGTGCCATCAGTGACCGCCCCTTACTGGGGCAGCCTAACTATGGCTACACCTTC. Protein sequence: CAISDRPLLGQPNYGYTF.

V is TRBV9 and J is TRBJ1-5; 7 bases map to TRBD1. From germline, CDR1 is SGDLS and CDR2 YYNGEE. V was clipped by 5 bases and J by 7 bases; unmatched bases: 6. The CDR3 extends over 13 amino acids. CDR3 sequence reads: CASSTGEGQPQHF. In DNA, the CDR3 is TGTGCCAGCAGTACAGGGGAGGGACAGCCCCAGCATTTT.

J is TRBJ1-6 and V is TRBV28; D is uncertain. V lost 7 bases and J 5 bases, leaving 6 bases between the germline ends. CDR3 length equals 12 residues. Per germline, CDR1 MDHEN and CDR2 SYDVKM. The CDR3 region is CASTTDNSPLHF. The DNA for the CDR3 is TGTGCCAGCACCACGGATAATTCACCCCTCCACTTT.

The chain links TRBV5-1 to TRBJ2-5, with TRBD2 matching 9 bases. From germline, CDR1 is SGHRS and CDR2 YFSETQ. The CDR3 is made up of 15 amino acids. The J segment lost 2 bases and the V segment lost 4 bases, leaving 6 bases of the junction unmatched. CDR3 sequence reads: CASSPTLAGQETQYF. DNA for the CDR3: TGCGCCAGCAGCCCGACTCTAGCGGGACAAGAGACCCAGTACTTC.

The chain carries TRBV19 and TRBJ1-5; 8 bases match TRBD1. Germline CDR1 LNHDA, CDR2 SQIVND (reference sequence). V lost 8 bases to trimming and J lost 2 bases; unmatched junction nucleotides: 8. This CDR3 has 15 amino acids. In DNA form, the CDR3 reads TGTGCCAGTGCATCGCAGGGGGCTGGCAATCAGCCCCAGCATTTT. This translates into CASASQGAGNQPQHF.

This sequence joins TRBV2 and TRBJ1-1, with 7 bases identical to TRBD1. There are 15 residues in the CDR3. V gave up 6 bases and J gave up 1 base; unmatched junction bases: 8. CDR1 and CDR2 from the germline V gene are SNHLY and FYNNEI. The CDR3 DNA sequence: TGTGCCAGCAGCGACAGGGCCAACAGGAACACTGAAGCTTTCTTT. Amino acids: CASSDRANRNTEAFF.

This clone was seen a single time. J is TRBJ1-1 and V is TRBV5-1; TRBD1 matches 7 bases. This CDR3 has 14 residues. Looked up from germline, CDR1 is SGHRS and CDR2 is YFSETQ. J gave up 0 bases and V 4 bases, and 3 bases lay outside the gene matches. CDR3 sequence: CASSTGDMNTEAFF. CDR3 nucleotide sequence: TGCGCCAGCAGCACAGGGGACATGAACACTGAAGCTTTCTTT. The whole variable domain, remainder taken from reference TRBV5-1 and TRBJ1-1, is KAGVTQTPRYLIKTRGQQVTLSCSPISGHRSVSWYQQTPGQGLQFLFEYFSETQRNKGNFPGRFSGRQFSNSRSEMNVSTLELGDSALYLCASSTGDMNTEAFFGQGTRLTVV.

The genes are TRBV6-5 and TRBJ2-1; D assignment may be TRBD1 or TRBD2 (5 bases each). In germline, CDR1 is MNHEY, CDR2 SVGAGI. Trimming left V 5 bases short and J 8 bases short, with 16 bases between. This CDR3 comprises 14 residues. The CDR3 loop reads CASSRTLRGDEQFF. CDR3 DNA sequence: TGTGCCAGCAGTCGGACGTTGAGAGGGGATGAGCAGTTCTTC.

This clone was counted once. V and J are TRBV6-5 and TRBJ1-4; tentatively, D is TRBD1 (6 bases). V lost 5 bases, J lost 4 bases, and 8 bases lay in between. The CDR3 is made up of 13 amino acids. Germline V gives CDR1 MNHEY, CDR2 SVGAGI. The CDR3 nucleotides read TGTGCCAGCAGTAGGGGGAATAATGAAAAACTGTTTTTT. Translated: CASSRGNNEKLFF.

This clone appeared a few times. The rearrangement uses TRBV25-1 and TRBJ2-2; 9 bases are shared with TRBD2. V shed 4 bases and J 3 bases; nucleotides not matched to a gene: 0. This CDR3 is built from 14 residues. The germline CDR1 and CDR2 sequences are MGHDK and SYGVNS. The CDR3 spells CASSGTSDTGELFF. In nucleotides, the CDR3 is TGTGCCAGCAGTGGGACTAGCGACACCGGGGAGCTGTTTTTT.

The CDR3 DNA reads as TGTGCTAGTGGTGTCCATATGACAGGGAACTCTGGAAACACCATATATTTT. It encodes CASGVHMTGNSGNTIYF. V is TRBV12-5 and J is TRBJ1-3; 7 nucleotides match TRBD1. V shed 5 bases, J shed 0 bases, and the junction held 10 bases outside the gene matches. Germline V gene sequence: CDR1 LGHNT, CDR2 FRNRAP. This CDR3 has 17 amino acids.